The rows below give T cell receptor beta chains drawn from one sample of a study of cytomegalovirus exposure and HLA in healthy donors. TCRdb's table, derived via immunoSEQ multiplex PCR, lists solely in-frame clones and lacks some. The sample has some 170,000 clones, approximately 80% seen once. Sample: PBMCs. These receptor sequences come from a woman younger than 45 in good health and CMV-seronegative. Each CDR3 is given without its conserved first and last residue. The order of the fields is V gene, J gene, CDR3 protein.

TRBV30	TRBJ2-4	AWSVRDRGPGNIQY
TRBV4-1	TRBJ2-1	ASSQVGGNEQF
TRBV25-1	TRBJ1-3	ASSVTGSGNTIY
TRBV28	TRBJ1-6	ASSLSRGVNSPLH
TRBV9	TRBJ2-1	ASSVSGGAAGEQF
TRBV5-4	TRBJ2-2	ASSPPTGQGGELF
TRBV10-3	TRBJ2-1	AISGLAGLTNEQF
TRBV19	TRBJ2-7	ASSGRDRPSYEQY
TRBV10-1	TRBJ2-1	ASSEGSRDEQF
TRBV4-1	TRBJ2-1	ASSHTFLAGGGNEQF
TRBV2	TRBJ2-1	ASRPLAGGPNEQF
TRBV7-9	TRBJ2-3	ASSTDSGRSDTQY
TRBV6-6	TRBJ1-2	ASSYMGYSGLHGYT
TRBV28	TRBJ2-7	ASSLSVSEQY
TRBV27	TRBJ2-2	ASSLVGSHGELF
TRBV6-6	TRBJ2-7	ASSYSRQAEQY
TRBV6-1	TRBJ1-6	ASSEGSGGSPLH
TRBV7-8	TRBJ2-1	ASRLGGATYNEQF
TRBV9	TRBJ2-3	ASSAGLAGASTQY
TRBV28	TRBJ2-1	ASSLTGASRREQF
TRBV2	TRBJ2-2	ASSYAGELF
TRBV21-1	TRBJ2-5	ASSIIRGPDHQETQY
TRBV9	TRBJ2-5	ASSVEGETQY
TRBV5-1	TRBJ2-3	ASSLGLASTDTQY
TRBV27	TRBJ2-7	ASSSPDRSLYEQY
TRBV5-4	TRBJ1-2	ASSLGGGYGYT
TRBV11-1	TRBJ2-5	ASSFTSLETQY
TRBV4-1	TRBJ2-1	ASSHGQVNEQF
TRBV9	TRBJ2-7	ASSVGAGGSYEQY
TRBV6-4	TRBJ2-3	ASSDSAGSTDTQY
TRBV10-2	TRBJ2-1	ASSRDDYNEQF
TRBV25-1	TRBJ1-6	ASSERRASPLH